The 8 T cell receptor beta chains below were found in one sample sequenced in a study of cytomegalovirus exposure and HLA in healthy donors. The PCR made use of 60 Vbeta and 13 Jbeta primers. Measured with immunoSEQ multiplex PCR; TCRdb has only the in-frame clones, and not every one. Of approximately 52,000 clones detected, about 76% appear once; the ten largest clones hold around 2.4%. What was sequenced was PBMCs. All receptors derive from a female donor in good health and CMV-seronegative.

The rearrangement links TRBV7-9 to TRBJ2-7, with 12 positions matching TRBD2. Losses at the gene ends were 5 bases for V and 5 bases for J; bases not matched to a gene: 13. This CDR3 comprises 17 residues. Germline V CDR1 and CDR2: SEHNR, FQNEAQ (reference sequence). The CDR3 DNA is TGTGCCAGCAGCCGCAAAACTAGCGGGGGGCAATCGGACGAGCAGTACTTC. It is translated as CASSRKTSGGQSDEQYF. Together with reference TRBV7-9 and TRBJ2-7, the CDR3 gives the full variable domain: DTGVSQNPRHKITKRGQNVTFRCDPISEHNRLYWYRQTLGQGPEFLTYFQNEAQLEKSRLLSDRFSAERPKGSFSTLEIQRTEQGDSAMYLCASSRKTSGGQSDEQYFGPGTRLTVT.

The chain combines TRBV27 with TRBJ1-5; 10 nucleotides align to TRBD1. The V segment lost 4 bases and the J segment 2 bases; nucleotides outside the gene matches: 2. The CDR3 runs 15 residues. CDR1 MNHEY and CDR2 SMNVEV come from the germline V gene (reference sequence). CDR3 region: CASSSGTGGNQPQHF. The CDR3 DNA reads TGTGCCAGCAGTTCGGGGACAGGGGGCAATCAGCCCCAGCATTTT.

CDR3 in DNA: TGTGCCAGCAGCTTTAGCGGGAGAGGGGGCACAGATACGCAGTATTTT. Translating gives CASSFSGRGGTDTQYF. The rearrangement joins TRBV11-2 to TRBJ2-3; 9 nucleotides match TRBD2. J gave up 1 base and V 3 bases, and 5 bases lay outside the gene matches. Per germline, CDR1 SGHAT and CDR2 FQNNGV. The CDR3 length is 16 residues.

This chain joins TRBV27 and TRBJ2-7; tentatively, D is TRBD2 (6 bases). With 4 bases removed from V and 6 bases from J, the gap between germline ends came to 13 bases. This CDR3 has 13 residues. Looked up from germline, CDR1 is MNHEY and CDR2 is SMNVEV (reference sequence). The CDR3 here is CASSSAGGIEQYF. CDR3 bases: TGTGCCAGCAGTTCCGCCGGAGGGATCGAGCAGTACTTC.

CDR3 residues: CASSFGTEAYEQYF. In DNA form, the CDR3 reads TGTGCCAGCAGTTTCGGGACAGAGGCCTACGAGCAGTACTTC. V gene TRBV2 combines with J gene TRBJ2-7, with 7 bases matching TRBD1. The germline gives CDR1 SNHLY, CDR2 FYNNEI. The ends lost 5 bases at V and 2 bases at J; junction bases unmatched: 6. The CDR3 runs to 14 residues.

The genes are TRBV28 and TRBJ1-2; tentatively, D is TRBD1 (6 bases). CDR3 length: 12 amino acids. V lost 7 bases and J 8 bases, leaving 14 bases between the germline ends. Per the germline V gene, CDR1 is MDHEN and CDR2 is SYDVKM. The CDR3 DNA sequence: TGTGCCAGCACCCAGGGCGGGGGCGGCTACACCTTC. It encodes CASTQGGGGYTF.

This sequence joins TRBV10-3 and TRBJ2-7; 12 bases are shared with TRBD1. The length of the CDR3 is 17 residues. V trimming: 2 bases; J trimming: 6 bases; junction bases outside the gene matches: 11. Germline V CDR1 and CDR2: ENHRY, SYGVKD. DNA for the CDR3: TGTGCCATCAGTGAGCTTGGGGCTGGGACAGGGGGCTCCGAGCAGTACTTC. It encodes CAISELGAGTGGSEQYF.

The V gene is TRBV10-3, the J gene TRBJ2-7; tentative D call: TRBD1 (6 bases). Germline V gene lookup returns CDR1 ENHRY and CDR2 SYGVKD. The CDR3 sequence is 12 residues long. The V gene lost 10 bases and the J gene lost 3 bases, with 13 bases spanning the gap. The CDR3 protein is CATQGPYYEQYF. The CDR3 nucleotides read TGTGCCACTCAGGGGCCTTACTACGAGCAGTACTTC.